This T cell receptor beta chain was obtained from a study of a mutant IDH1 vaccine in newly diagnosed glioma (dated by TCRdb to the early 2020s). Some background on the complete study: Eight vaccinations were administered to patients in weeks 1, 3, 5, 7, 11, 15, 19 and 23, corresponding to visits V03 through V10. In the chemotherapy-containing groups, vaccination started alongside temozolomide cycles, whereas in patients who had radiotherapy alone it started 4-6 weeks after radiotherapy. Before enrollment, most patients had been given radiochemotherapy with temozolomide as standard therapy, while the rest had received either radiotherapy alone or temozolomide alone. The approximately 30 treated patients were around 62% male and roughly 40% female, with a mean age of approximately 38 years. Six visits were used for peripheral blood collection: V03 (baseline), V05, V07, V10, V12 and V13. For exploratory analyses, longitudinal TCRB deep sequencing was carried out in roughly 25 treated patients wherever samples were available. The investigation overall reported the following: Changes in the top peripheral T cell clonotypes picked up by TCRB sequencing did not appear to be linked to pseudoprogression. The authors stated that sample limitations prevented analyses of patient blood samples from being reproduced. Immune responses induced by the vaccine were seen in around 94% of patients across multiple MHC alleles. Availability determined which PBMC samples were chosen for TCRB deep sequencing.

The intended sense of this specimen's time point label: week 5, during vaccination. A 20-mer mutant IDH1 peptide at 300 micrograms in Montanide made up each vaccine dose, which was injected subcutaneously together with topical imiquimod. Newly diagnosed WHO grade 3 or 4 IDH1-mutant astrocytomas showing loss of nuclear ATRX were present in the donors. The samples were drawn from NOA16, a multicentre, single-arm, open-label phase I trial in Germany that tested a mutant IDH1 peptide vaccine in humans for the first time. The DNeasy Blood and Tissue Kit was used to extract genomic DNA from EDTA blood for TCRB sequencing. Libraries were constructed by the immunoSEQ multiplex PCR assay. Rearranged TCR beta chain sequences were amplified using the hsTCRB Kit according to the manufacturer's protocol. TCRB libraries were sequenced on an Illumina MiSeq. As for the authors' bioinformatics: The kit vendor's proprietary platform handled demultiplexing, trimming and gene mapping. In TCRdb, the immuneACCESS table is reduced to in-frame sequences with V and J assigned. These tables do not hold every clone; where another copy was compared, an unresolved V gene accounts for under half, and the others remain unexplained. D and trimming were read from the DNA, whereas the V and J calls and clone size are those reported in that table. Here the sample has roughly 11,000 clones; around 86% occur a single time. Together, the top ten hold over 4.5% of the sample.

Note on this clone: Its recognized antigen is unknown. No clone much larger than this one lies a single base away; base qualities are absent.

Here the sequenced sample was PBMCs, taken from a glioma patient whose treatment included an IDH1 peptide vaccine. The TCR was taken from a woman in her 40s with glioma. Some clones in this sample may be carry-over from other donors' samples.

Read as DNA, the sequence is TGTGCCAGCAGTTTATTGCGGCTAGCGGATAACACAGATACGCAGTATTTT. Its protein product is CASSLLRLADNTDTQYF. The chain is encoded by TRBV28 joined to TRBJ2-3; the central 7 bases match TRBD2. CDR1 and CDR2, looked up from the germline V gene, are MDHEN and SYDVKM. The germline V and J ends show losses of 1 base and 2 bases respectively, and no gene match explains 9 bases of the junction. The CDR3, from cysteine to phenylalanine, totals 17 residues. CDR3 DNA is the only sequence kept; it has 51 bases, read in frame from the first base.